The clone carrying this TCR beta chain was recorded at least ten times. These data belong to a study of early T cells in non-severe SARS-CoV-2 infection. Each CDR3 protein gets one entry after TCRdb re-called the 5' RACE reads with MiXCR. The table has about 48,000 distinct CDR3 sequences, approximately 7.6% seen once; the top ten hold roughly 5.9%. J was trimmed by 3 bases and V by 1 base; bases with no gene match: 3. The CDR3 has 15 residues. From germline, CDR1 is LGHNA and CDR2 YNFKEQ. Sequencing was performed on whole blood. The origin of this receptor is an adult who was a healthcare worker with PCR-confirmed SARS-CoV-2 infection or an uninfected control (not recorded which). V gene TRBV4-2 combines with J gene TRBJ1-5; TRBD1 matches at 7 bases. This CDR3 reads CASSQGQGVNQPQHF. CDR3 coding DNA: TGTGCCAGCAGCCAAGGCCAGGGGGTCAATCAGCCCCAGCATTTT.